This is a list of T cell receptor beta chains from one sample in a study of blood T cells in healthy people across ages. MiXCR, applied by TCRdb to the 5' RACE reads, yields one record per CDR3 protein. The repertoire holds 1.5 million to 2 million distinct CDR3 sequences, with roughly 32% as singletons. Sequencing was done on a sample of blood. The receptors were gathered from a woman aged 25 to 39 in good health. Both conserved end residues are part of each CDR3. The D gene is left open where the match is weak. The size field is filled for only some rows; it gives once, few, many or a size class.

j_gene,v_gene,abundance,d_gene,CDR3nt,CDR3aa
TRBJ2-1,TRBV4-1,few,TRBD1,TGCGCCAGCAGCCCCGGACAGGTTAGCAATTCTGAGCAGTTCTTC,CASSPGQVSNSEQFF
TRBJ2-7,TRBV5-1,.,TRBD1,TGCGCCAGCAGCTTGGCCGACAGGGTTACTAATCCCTACGAGCAGTACTTC,CASSLADRVTNPYEQYF
TRBJ2-3,TRBV9,.,TRBD2,TGTGCCAGCGGGTTAGCGGGGGCCCAGTATTTT,CASGLAGAQYF
TRBJ1-2,TRBV29-1,few,TRBD1,TGCAGCGTTTCATCCTTGGGGGACAGTGGCTACACCTTC,CSVSSLGDSGYTF
TRBJ2-7,TRBV19,.,.,TGTGCCAGTAGTCGGCCAGAATCCTACGAGCAGTACTTC,CASSRPESYEQYF
TRBJ1-5,TRBV7-6,few,.,TGTGCCAGCGGTCGGGGATCCGGTCAGCCCCAGCATTTT,CASGRGSGQPQHF
TRBJ2-1,TRBV4-1,few,TRBD1,TGCGCCAGCAGCTCAACGACAGGGGAAAGCGATGAGCAGTTCTTC,CASSSTTGESDEQFF
TRBJ2-3,TRBV20-1,few,TRBD2,TGCAGTGCCACGTTGGTGGAGCGGGGCAGCACAGATACGCAGTATTTT,CSATLVERGSTDTQYF
TRBJ2-7,TRBV7-9,.,.,TGTGCCAGCAGCTTTGGCCAGGGGTTCATTGGCGGCAAGGACTACGAGCAGTACTTC,CASSFGQGFIGGKDYEQYF
TRBJ2-7,TRBV27,many,.,TGTGCCACCCCCCCAGGGTTCGAGCAGTACTTC,CATPPGFEQYF
TRBJ1-5,TRBV12-3/TRBV12-4,many,.,TGTGCCAGCAGCCCCGTGGGGAATCAGCCCCAGCATTTT,CASSPVGNQPQHF
TRBJ2-1,TRBV7-8,few,.,TGTGCCAGCAGCTTAGCGCGGTTTGGCAGCAAAAATGAGCAGTTCTTC,CASSLARFGSKNEQFF
TRBJ2-2,TRBV28,.,.,TGTGCCAGCAGTCCGCGAACTTGGACGGTGTCGGGGGAGCTGTTTTTT,CASSPRTWTVSGELFF
TRBJ2-1,TRBV27,few,.,TGTGCCAGCAGTTTGACGGGGTTTACAAATGAGCAGTTCTTC,CASSLTGFTNEQFF
TRBJ2-7,TRBV5-1,.,.,TGCGCCAGCAGCTTGTCCCCGGGGGGCCGGACAGTCCCCCACGAGCAGTACTTC,CASSLSPGGRTVPHEQYF
TRBJ2-1,TRBV20-1,few,TRBD2,TGCAGTGCTGGTAGCGGGAGTAGGGACTACAATGAGCAGTTCTTC,CSAGSGSRDYNEQFF
TRBJ2-7,TRBV7-9,few,.,TGTGCCAGCAGCTTAGTACAGGGGGGGATCTACGAGCAGTACTTC,CASSLVQGGIYEQYF
TRBJ2-2,TRBV4-1,.,.,TGCGCCAGCAGCCAGACGAGCGGGCCGGATTACGGGGAGCTGTTTTTT,CASSQTSGPDYGELFF
TRBJ1-2,TRBV25-1,.,.,TGTGCCAGTGGGTCTACGGCGGGCTACACCTTC,CASGSTAGYTF
TRBJ2-7,TRBV13,.,.,TGTGCCAGCAGCGCGTACAGGGGACTTTGGAACGAGCAGTACTTC,CASSAYRGLWNEQYF
TRBJ1-2,TRBV12-3/TRBV12-4,few,.,TGTGCCAGCAGTTCGCCAGGACTGACCTACTATGGCTACACCTTC,CASSSPGLTYYGYTF
TRBJ2-1,TRBV7-9,.,.,TGTGCCAGCAGCTTATGGAGCGGGCCTGGGTCGAATGAGCAGTTCTTC,CASSLWSGPGSNEQFF
TRBJ2-2,TRBV18,.,.,TGTGCCAGCTCTAACACGCGTTACGGGGAGCTGTTTTTT,CASSNTRYGELFF
TRBJ2-1,TRBV12-3/TRBV12-4,.,.,TGTGCCAGCAGTTTTCTCGGCAGGGCTAGGAACAATGAGCAGTTCTTC,CASSFLGRARNNEQFF
TRBJ1-1,TRBV20-1,few,.,TGCAGTGGGGGAGGGTCCTCGGGCACTGAAGCTTTCTTT,CSGGGSSGTEAFF
TRBJ2-7,TRBV20-1,.,TRBD2,TGCAGTGCTGGATTAGCGGGGATCTCCTACGAGCAGTACTTC,CSAGLAGISYEQYF
TRBJ1-1,TRBV20-1,few,.,TGCAGTGCTAGAGCCCCCAGGGCTGAAGCTTTCTTT,CSARAPRAEAFF
TRBJ2-3,TRBV20-1,.,.,TGCAGTGCTCTCGTACCAGGTACAGATACGCAGTATTTT,CSALVPGTDTQYF
TRBJ2-7,TRBV11-3,few,TRBD1,TGTGCCAGCAGCTTGTACAGGGGACACGAGCAGTACTTC,CASSLYRGHEQYF
TRBJ1-1,TRBV7-6,few,.,TGTGCCAGCAGCCCCCCGGGGAGGGAGGCTTTAATCGCTTTCTTT,CASSPPGREALIAFF
TRBJ2-5,TRBV28,.,.,TGTGCCAGCAGGCCATTAGCGTTACAAGAGACCCAGTACTTC,CASRPLALQETQYF
TRBJ1-5,TRBV7-3,.,.,TGTGCCAGCAGCTTAAGGGTGATCTACAATCAGCCCCAGCATTTT,CASSLRVIYNQPQHF
TRBJ2-7,TRBV7-2,.,TRBD2,TGTGCCAGCAGCTTGGGGACTAGCCGCGAGCAGTACTTC,CASSLGTSREQYF
TRBJ2-2,TRBV5-1,once,TRBD2,TGCGCCAGCAGCTTAAGCGCTAGCGGGAGTTTTGGCGGGGAGCTGTTTTTT,CASSLSASGSFGGELFF
TRBJ2-5,TRBV7-3,.,.,TGTGCCAGCAGCTTAGGGGCGGGAAGGGAAGAGACCCAGTACTTC,CASSLGAGREETQYF
TRBJ2-3,TRBV10-1,few,.,TGCGCCAGCAGTGACGCGGCTCCAGGAGATACGCAGTATTTT,CASSDAAPGDTQYF
TRBJ2-7,TRBV29-1,.,TRBD2,TGCAGCGTTGAAGACCGCCAGCGGGAGTCCTACGAGCAGTACTTC,CSVEDRQRESYEQYF
TRBJ1-5,TRBV6-1,.,.,TGTGCCAGCAACCCCCAGTCAGCGCAGCCCCAGCATTTT,CASNPQSAQPQHF